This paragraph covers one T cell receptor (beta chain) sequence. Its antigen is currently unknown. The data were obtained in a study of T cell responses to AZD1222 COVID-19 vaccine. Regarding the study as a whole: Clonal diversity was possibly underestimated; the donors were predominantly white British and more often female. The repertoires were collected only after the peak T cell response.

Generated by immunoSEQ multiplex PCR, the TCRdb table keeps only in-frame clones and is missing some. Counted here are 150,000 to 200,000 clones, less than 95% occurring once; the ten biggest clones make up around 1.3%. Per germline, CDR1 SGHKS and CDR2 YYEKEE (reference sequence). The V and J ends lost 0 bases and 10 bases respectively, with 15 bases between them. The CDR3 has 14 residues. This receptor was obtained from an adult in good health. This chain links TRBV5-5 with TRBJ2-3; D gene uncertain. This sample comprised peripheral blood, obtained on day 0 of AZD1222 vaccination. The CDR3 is CASSLAPDPRSQYF. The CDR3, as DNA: TGTGCCAGCAGCTTGGCCCCGGACCCCAGGTCGCAGTATTTT.